The 19 T cell receptor beta chains in this list originate from one sample, sequenced in a study of blood T cell repertoires in COVID-19. TCRdb keeps only in-frame clones here, not all; method: immunoSEQ multiplex PCR. Among tens of thousands of clones listed, over 65% were seen once. Sequenced: peripheral blood. The receptors were sampled from a human donor in a cohort sampled during active COVID-19.

In nucleotides, the CDR3 is TGCGCCAGCAGCCTCCGACAGGGGGAAAAACTGTTTTTT. This encodes CASSLRQGEKLFF. The chain carries TRBV5-1 and TRBJ1-4, with TRBD1 identical over 8 bases. V lost 4 bases, J lost 8 bases, and 4 bases stayed unmatched. Germline CDR1 and CDR2: SGHRS and YFSETQ. CDR3 size: 13 residues.

This clone was counted once. This chain uses TRBV9 with TRBJ2-6; D is uncertain. Between the trimmed V and J ends, which lost 2 bases and 0 bases, there was a span of 3 bases. The CDR3 has 14 amino acids. CDR1 is SGDLS, CDR2 YYNGEE, per germline. The CDR3 is CASSVVSGANVLTF. DNA for the CDR3: TGTGCCAGCAGCGTCGTCTCTGGGGCCAACGTCCTGACTTTC. The full variable domain, completed using reference TRBV9 and TRBJ2-6, is DSGVTQTPKHLITATGQRVTLRCSPRSGDLSVYWYQQSLDQGLQFLIQYYNGEERAKGNILERFSAQQFPDLHSELNLSSLELGDSALYFCASSVVSGANVLTFGAGSRLTVL.

The J gene is TRBJ2-1, the V gene TRBV5-1; D may be TRBD2 (6 bases). CDR1 is SGHRS, CDR2 YFSETQ, per germline. V lost 4 bases and J 10 bases, leaving 18 bases between the germline ends. The CDR3 sequence is 14 residues long. The CDR3 DNA sequence: TGCGCCAGCAGCAGGAACGACGGGGCGGGGGAGCAGTTCTTC. This encodes CASSRNDGAGEQFF. The full variable domain, in which reference TRBV5-1 and TRBJ2-1 provide the parts outside the CDR3, is KAGVTQTPRYLIKTRGQQVTLSCSPISGHRSVSWYQQTPGQGLQFLFEYFSETQRNKGNFPGRFSGRQFSNSRSEMNVSTLELGDSALYLCASSRNDGAGEQFFGPGTRLTVL.

This rearrangement joins TRBV9 to TRBJ1-1; D may be TRBD1 (6 bases). The germline V gene has CDR1 SGDLS and CDR2 YYNGEE. V was clipped by 4 bases and J by 1 base, with 17 bases between them. The CDR3 length is 16 residues. For the CDR3, the DNA is TGTGCCAGCAGCACCCCGGAGGACAGTTCGAACACTGAAGCTTTCTTT. The encoded protein is CASSTPEDSSNTEAFF.

The CDR3 nucleotides are TGTGCCAGTAGATGGGCCCTCCCCCGGGACTACCACGAGCAGTACTTC. It yields the protein CASRWALPRDYHEQYF. The rearrangement links TRBV19 to TRBJ2-7; 7 bases line up with TRBD2. The V gene end was trimmed by 6 bases and the J gene end by 5 bases; junction bases not matched to a gene: 16. Germline CDR1 and CDR2: LNHDA and SQIVND (reference sequence). CDR3 length: 16 amino acids.

V gene TRBV6-2 or TRBV6-3 combines with J gene TRBJ1-1; tentative D call: TRBD1 (5 bases). The V end was cut by 2 bases, the J end by 4 bases, with 14 bases between. From germline, CDR1 is MNHEY and CDR2 SVGEGT. This CDR3 has 15 residues. CDR3 DNA sequence: TGTGCCAGCAGTTACACGGGGACGGGAGTCACTGAAGCTTTCTTT. Translation gives CASSYTGTGVTEAFF.

This chain joins TRBV7-3 and TRBJ2-7; 10 bases map to TRBD2. V was pared by 5 bases and J by 4 bases, with 8 bases of the junction left unmatched. This CDR3 is built from 15 residues. The V gene's germline CDR1 is SGHTA and CDR2 FQGTGA. This CDR3 reads CASSQNSGGQYEQYF. The CDR3 region has the DNA TGTGCCAGCAGCCAAAATAGCGGGGGGCAATACGAGCAGTACTTC. Supplemented by reference TRBV7-3 and TRBJ2-7, the full variable domain reads GAGVSQTPSNKVTEKGKYVELRCDPISGHTALYWYRQSLGQGPEFLIYFQGTGAADDSGLPNDRFFAVRPEGSVSTLKIQRTERGDSAVYLCASSQNSGGQYEQYFGPGTRLTVT.

The gene calls are TRBV5-1 and TRBJ2-7; the D is unclear. Germline CDR1 and CDR2: SGHRS and YFSETQ. Trimming stripped 5 bases from V and 2 bases from J, with 8 bases between. The CDR3 is made up of 12 amino acids. The CDR3 DNA follows: TGCGCCAGCAGACAGATGCCCTACGAGCAGTACTTC. It yields the protein CASRQMPYEQYF.

V and J are TRBV5-4 and TRBJ1-4; a weak D match, TRBD1 (5 bases). V lost 0 bases and J 9 bases, leaving 18 bases between the germline ends. The CDR3 loop spans 16 amino acids. Germline lookup yields CDR1 SGHNT and CDR2 YYREEE (reference sequence). Here the CDR3 reads CASSLATQGTLQKLFF. DNA of the CDR3: TGTGCCAGCAGCTTGGCAACGCAGGGCACCCTACAAAAACTGTTTTTT.

The rearrangement links TRBV4-1 to TRBJ2-2; 7 bases agree with TRBD2. Germline values: CDR1 MGHRA, CDR2 YSYEKL. V lost 4 bases, J lost 4 bases, and 6 bases stayed unmatched. The CDR3 contains 15 residues. The CDR3 DNA sequence: TGCGCCAGCAGCCCTCGGGACTACCCCACCGGGGAGCTGTTTTTT. Translating gives CASSPRDYPTGELFF.

The chain uses TRBV7-2 and TRBJ1-4; tentatively, D is TRBD1 (6 bases). The germline CDR1 and CDR2 sequences are SGHTA and FQGNSA. The CDR3 is 15 amino acids. Between the trimmed V and J ends, which lost 5 bases and 4 bases, there was a span of 14 bases. The CDR3 sequence is CASSPPGQSNEKLFF. The CDR3 DNA sequence: TGTGCCAGCAGCCCCCCGGGACAAAGTAATGAAAAACTGTTTTTT.

The rearrangement uses TRBV18 and TRBJ2-2, with D uncertain. Germline lookup yields CDR1 KGHSH and CDR2 LQKENI. With 3 bases removed from V and 8 bases from J, the gap between germline ends came to 4 bases. The CDR3 is 11 amino acids. The CDR3 region is CASSPRGELFF. The CDR3 DNA sequence: TGTGCCAGCTCACCGAGGGGGGAGCTGTTTTTT.

This rearrangement joins TRBV7-2 to TRBJ1-5; 7 bases fit TRBD1. Germline V gives CDR1 SGHTA, CDR2 FQGNSA. The CDR3 covers 9 residues. J was trimmed by 11 bases and V by 11 bases; bases with no gene match: 3. The CDR3 DNA reads as TGTGCCGGGACAGAGGCCCAGCATTTT. Amino acid sequence: CAGTEAQHF.

This clone appeared once. The rearrangement links TRBV11-2 to TRBJ1-4; 7 bases agree with TRBD1. Germline CDR1 reads SGHAT; CDR2 reads FQNNGV. The CDR3 consists of 16 residues. V gave up 4 bases and J gave up 8 bases; unmatched junction bases: 13. The CDR3 DNA reads as TGTGCCAGCAGCTCCCCCACAGGGGCTCGAGGGGAAAAACTGTTTTTT. Protein: CASSSPTGARGEKLFF.

In its sample, this clone was seen a few times. This sequence joins TRBV7-9 and TRBJ1-6; possible D gene TRBD1, 5 bases. The CDR3 extends over 14 amino acids. Trimming removed 2 bases at V and 10 bases at J, with 12 bases between. Germline V gene lookup returns CDR1 SEHNR and CDR2 FQNEAQ (reference sequence). The CDR3 region is CASSLTGVRSPLHF. The CDR3 nucleotides read TGTGCCAGCAGCTTAACGGGGGTAAGGTCACCCCTCCACTTT.

V is TRBV5-1 and J is TRBJ1-1; D gene unclear. V was clipped by 5 bases and J by 0 bases, with 14 bases between them. The CDR3 length is 15 residues. Germline V gene lookup returns CDR1 SGHRS and CDR2 YFSETQ. The CDR3 loop is CASRRAEDLNTEAFF. CDR3 coding DNA: TGCGCCAGCAGGAGGGCGGAGGACCTGAACACTGAAGCTTTCTTT.

The chain employs TRBV2 and TRBJ1-1; 8 positions match TRBD1. Germline CDR1 is SNHLY and CDR2 is FYNNEI. This CDR3 spans 14 amino acids. V was pared by 6 bases and J by 0 bases, with 3 bases of the junction left unmatched. CDR3: CASRRDRMNTEAFF. The CDR3 DNA reads as TGTGCCAGCAGGAGGGACAGGATGAACACTGAAGCTTTCTTT.

The V gene is TRBV9, the J gene TRBJ1-4; D gene uncertain. The CDR3 covers 15 residues. Germline V CDR1 and CDR2: SGDLS, YYNGEE. V was trimmed by 0 bases and J by 8 bases, leaving 14 bases between them. DNA for the CDR3: TGTGCCAGCAGCGTAGCGGGCGCGGGGAGCGAAAAACTGTTTTTT. Translation gives CASSVAGAGSEKLFF.

This clone showed up just once. The J gene is TRBJ1-1, the V gene TRBV19; D remains unclear. This CDR3 contains 14 residues. V lost 7 bases, J lost 3 bases, and 15 bases lay in between. Germline CDR1 and CDR2: LNHDA and SQIVND (reference sequence). Written as DNA, the CDR3 is TGTGCCAGTACTCGAGCGGACTCCTACACTGAAGCTTTCTTT. It specifies CASTRADSYTEAFF.